The clone carrying this T cell receptor beta chain was recorded only once. These data come from a study of blood T cell repertoires in COVID-19. Across the whole study: Specimens from acute and convalescent COVID-19 originated in the United States, Italy and Spain.

Per the original methods: Counts of nucleated cells, estimated from reference gene primer amplification, were obtained. Here immunoSEQ multiplex PCR was the method, and the copy in TCRdb shows in-frame clones only, minus some. The V and J calls and the clone size are those of that table, but D and trimming were determined from the DNA. The sample shows hundreds of thousands of clones, approximately 81% of them seen only once. Categorization into cohorts depended on clinical history that participants reported. The CDR3 consists of 15 residues. V trimming: 4 bases; J trimming: 5 bases; junction bases outside the gene matches: 12. Germline V gene sequence: CDR1 SGHRS, CDR2 YFSETQ.

This chain uses TRBV5-1 with TRBJ2-7, with TRBD2 matching 7 bases. The origin of this receptor is a woman aged 30 to 39 who had been exposed to COVID-19. The specimen sequenced was PBMCs or T cells enriched from blood (not recorded which). In DNA, the CDR3 is TGCGCCAGCAGCACCCAGACTAGCCTCGTCGACGAGCAGTACTTC. Encoded protein: CASSTQTSLVDEQYF.